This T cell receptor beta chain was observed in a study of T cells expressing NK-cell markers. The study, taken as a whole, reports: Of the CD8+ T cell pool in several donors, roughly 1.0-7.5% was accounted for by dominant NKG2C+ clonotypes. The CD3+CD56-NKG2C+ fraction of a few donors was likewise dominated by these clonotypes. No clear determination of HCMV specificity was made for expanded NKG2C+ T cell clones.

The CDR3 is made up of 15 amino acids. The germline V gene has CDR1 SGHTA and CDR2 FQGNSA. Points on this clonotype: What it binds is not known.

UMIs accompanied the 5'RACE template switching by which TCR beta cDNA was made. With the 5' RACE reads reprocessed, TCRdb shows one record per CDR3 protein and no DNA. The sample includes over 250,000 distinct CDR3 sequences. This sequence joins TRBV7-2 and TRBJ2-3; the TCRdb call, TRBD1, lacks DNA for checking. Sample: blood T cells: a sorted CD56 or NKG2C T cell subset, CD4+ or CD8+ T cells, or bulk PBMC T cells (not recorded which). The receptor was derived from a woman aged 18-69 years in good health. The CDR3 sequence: CASSSGTGGVDTQYF.